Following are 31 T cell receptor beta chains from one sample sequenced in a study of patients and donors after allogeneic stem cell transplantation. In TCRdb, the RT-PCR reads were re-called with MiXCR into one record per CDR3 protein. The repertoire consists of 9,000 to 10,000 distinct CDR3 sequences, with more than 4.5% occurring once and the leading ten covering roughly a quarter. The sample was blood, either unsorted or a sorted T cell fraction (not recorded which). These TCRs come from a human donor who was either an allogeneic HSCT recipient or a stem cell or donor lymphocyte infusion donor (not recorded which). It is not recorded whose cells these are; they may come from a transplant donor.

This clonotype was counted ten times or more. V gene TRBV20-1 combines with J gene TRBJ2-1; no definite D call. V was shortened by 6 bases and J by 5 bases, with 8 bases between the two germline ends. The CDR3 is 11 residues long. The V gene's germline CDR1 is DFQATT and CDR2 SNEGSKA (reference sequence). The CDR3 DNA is TGCAGTGCCCTGGGTGACAATGAGCAGTTCTTC. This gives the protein CSALGDNEQFF.

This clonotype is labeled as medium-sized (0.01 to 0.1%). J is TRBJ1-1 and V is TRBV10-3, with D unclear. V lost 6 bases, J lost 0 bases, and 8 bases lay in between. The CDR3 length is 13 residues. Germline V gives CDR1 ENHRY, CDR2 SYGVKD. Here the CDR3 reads CAIRLTMNTEAFF. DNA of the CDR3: TGTGCCATCAGACTTACGATGAACACTGAAGCTTTCTTT.

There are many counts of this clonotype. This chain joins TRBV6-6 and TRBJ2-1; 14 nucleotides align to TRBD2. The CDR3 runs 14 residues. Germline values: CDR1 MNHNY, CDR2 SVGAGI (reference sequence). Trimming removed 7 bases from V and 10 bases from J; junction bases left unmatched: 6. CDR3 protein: CASNQGLAGDEQFF. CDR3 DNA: TGTGCCAGCAACCAGGGACTAGCGGGAGACGAGCAGTTCTTC.

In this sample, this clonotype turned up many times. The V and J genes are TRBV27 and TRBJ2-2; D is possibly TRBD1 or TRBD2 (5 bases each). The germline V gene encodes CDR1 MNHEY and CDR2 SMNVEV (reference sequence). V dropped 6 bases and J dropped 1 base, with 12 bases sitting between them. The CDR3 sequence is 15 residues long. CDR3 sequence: CASSQGAGNTGELFF. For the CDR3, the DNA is TGTGCCAGCAGCCAAGGGGCGGGGAACACCGGGGAGCTGTTTTTT.

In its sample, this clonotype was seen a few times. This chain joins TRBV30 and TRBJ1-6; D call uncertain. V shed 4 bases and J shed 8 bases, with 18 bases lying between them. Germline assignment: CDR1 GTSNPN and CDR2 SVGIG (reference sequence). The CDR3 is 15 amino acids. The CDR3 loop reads CAWTPTRGSYSPLHF. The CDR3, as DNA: TGTGCCTGGACCCCGACCCGAGGGAGTTATTCACCCCTCCACTTT.

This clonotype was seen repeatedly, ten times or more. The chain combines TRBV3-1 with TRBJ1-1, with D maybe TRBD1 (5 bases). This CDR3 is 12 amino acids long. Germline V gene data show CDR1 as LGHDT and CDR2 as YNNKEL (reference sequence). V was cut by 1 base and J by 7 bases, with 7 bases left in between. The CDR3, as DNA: TGTGCCAGCAGCCAAGGGACACTTGAAGCTTTCTTT. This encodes CASSQGTLEAFF.

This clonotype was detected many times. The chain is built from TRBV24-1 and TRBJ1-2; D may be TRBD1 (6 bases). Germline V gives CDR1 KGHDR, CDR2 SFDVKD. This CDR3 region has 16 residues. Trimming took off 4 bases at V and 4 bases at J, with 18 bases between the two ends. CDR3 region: CATSDGGAEFVYGYTF. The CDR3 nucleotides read TGTGCCACCAGTGACGGGGGGGCCGAGTTTGTCTATGGCTACACCTTC.

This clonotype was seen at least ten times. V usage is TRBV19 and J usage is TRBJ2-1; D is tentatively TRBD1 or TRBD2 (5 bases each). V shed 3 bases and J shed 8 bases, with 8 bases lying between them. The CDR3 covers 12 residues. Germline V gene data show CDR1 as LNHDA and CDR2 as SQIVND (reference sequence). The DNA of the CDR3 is TGTGCCAGTAGTATTAGGGGAGATGAGCAGTTCTTC. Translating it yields CASSIRGDEQFF.

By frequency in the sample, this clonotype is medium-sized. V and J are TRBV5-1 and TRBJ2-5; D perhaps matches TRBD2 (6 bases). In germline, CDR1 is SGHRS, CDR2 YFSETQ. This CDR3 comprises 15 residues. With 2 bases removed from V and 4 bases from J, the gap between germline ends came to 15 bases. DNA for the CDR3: TGCGCCAGCAGCTTTAAAGGAGGGAGTACAGAGACCCAGTACTTC. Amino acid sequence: CASSFKGGSTETQYF. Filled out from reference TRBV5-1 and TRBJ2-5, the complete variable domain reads KAGVTQTPRYLIKTRGQQVTLSCSPISGHRSVSWYQQTPGQGLQFLFEYFSETQRNKGNFPGRFSGRQFSNSRSEMNVSTLELGDSALYLCASSFKGGSTETQYFGPGTRLLVL.

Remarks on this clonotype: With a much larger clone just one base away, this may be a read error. CDR3 in amino acids: CAGSPREGTNYGYTF. CDR3 coding DNA: TGTGCCGGCTCACCCCGGGAGGGGACTAACTATGGCTACACCTTC. The rearrangement joins TRBV18 to TRBJ1-2; a weak D match, TRBD1 (5 bases). The germline V gene has CDR1 KGHSH and CDR2 LQKENI. The CDR3 consists of 15 residues.

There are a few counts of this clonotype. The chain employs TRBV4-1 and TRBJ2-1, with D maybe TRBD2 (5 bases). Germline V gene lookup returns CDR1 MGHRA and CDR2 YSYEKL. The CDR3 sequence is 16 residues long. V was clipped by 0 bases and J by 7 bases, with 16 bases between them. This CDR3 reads CASSQETQPGINEQFF. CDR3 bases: TGCGCCAGCAGCCAAGAAACACAGCCGGGGATAAATGAGCAGTTCTTC.

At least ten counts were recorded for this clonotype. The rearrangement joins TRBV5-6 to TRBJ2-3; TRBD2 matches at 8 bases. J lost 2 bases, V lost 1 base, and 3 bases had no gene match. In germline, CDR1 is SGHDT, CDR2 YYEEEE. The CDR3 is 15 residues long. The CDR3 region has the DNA TGTGCCAGCAGCTTGACGGGAGGGGACACAGATACGCAGTATTTT. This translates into CASSLTGGDTDTQYF.

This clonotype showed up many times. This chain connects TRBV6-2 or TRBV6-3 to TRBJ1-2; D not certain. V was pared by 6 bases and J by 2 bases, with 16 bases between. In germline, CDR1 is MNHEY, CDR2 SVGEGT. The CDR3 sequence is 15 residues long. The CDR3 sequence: CASSLLGPGNYGYTF. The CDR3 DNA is TGTGCCAGCAGCCTCCTGGGTCCTGGGAACTATGGCTACACCTTC.

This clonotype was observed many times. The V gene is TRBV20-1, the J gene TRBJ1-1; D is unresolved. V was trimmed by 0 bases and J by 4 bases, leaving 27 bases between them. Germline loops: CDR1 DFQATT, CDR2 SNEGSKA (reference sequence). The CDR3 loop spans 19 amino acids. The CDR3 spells CSARDEGWAGMEMGTEAFF. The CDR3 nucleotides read TGCAGTGCTAGAGATGAAGGATGGGCGGGCATGGAGATGGGCACTGAAGCTTTCTTT.

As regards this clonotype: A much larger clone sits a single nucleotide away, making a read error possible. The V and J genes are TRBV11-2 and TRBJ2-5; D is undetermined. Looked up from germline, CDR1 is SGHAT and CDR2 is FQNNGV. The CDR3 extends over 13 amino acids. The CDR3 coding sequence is TGTGCCAGCGGCTTACAAAGGAGAGAGACCCAGTACTTC. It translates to CASGLQRRETQYF.

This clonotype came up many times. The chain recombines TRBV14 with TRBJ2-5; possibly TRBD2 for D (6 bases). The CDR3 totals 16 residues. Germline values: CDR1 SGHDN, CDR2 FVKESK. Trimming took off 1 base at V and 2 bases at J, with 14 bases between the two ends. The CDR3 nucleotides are TGTGCCAGCAGCCAAGGTCGTCGCGGGAATCAAGAGACCCAGTACTTC. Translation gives CASSQGRRGNQETQYF.

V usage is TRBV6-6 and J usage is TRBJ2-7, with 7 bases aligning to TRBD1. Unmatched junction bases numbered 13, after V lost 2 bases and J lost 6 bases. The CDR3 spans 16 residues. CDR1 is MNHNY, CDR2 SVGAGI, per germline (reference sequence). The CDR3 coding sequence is TGTGCCAGCAGTTACGCGACAGGGCGCTCTGGGGGCGAGCAGTACTTC. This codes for CASSYATGRSGGEQYF.

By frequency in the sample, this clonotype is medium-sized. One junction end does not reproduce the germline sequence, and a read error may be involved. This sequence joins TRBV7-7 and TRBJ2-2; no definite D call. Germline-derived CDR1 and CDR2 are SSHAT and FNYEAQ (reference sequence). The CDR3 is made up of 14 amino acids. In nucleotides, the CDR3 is TGTGCTAGCAGCTTGGGTACGGCAGGCGGGGAGCTGTTTTTT. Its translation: CASSLGTAGGELFF. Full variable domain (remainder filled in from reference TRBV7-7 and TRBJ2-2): GAGVSQSPRYKVTKRGQDVTLRCDPISSHATLYWYQQALGQGPEFLTYFNYEAQPDKSGLPSDRFSAERPEGSISTLTIQRTEQRDSAMYRCASSLGTAGGELFFGEGSRLTVL.

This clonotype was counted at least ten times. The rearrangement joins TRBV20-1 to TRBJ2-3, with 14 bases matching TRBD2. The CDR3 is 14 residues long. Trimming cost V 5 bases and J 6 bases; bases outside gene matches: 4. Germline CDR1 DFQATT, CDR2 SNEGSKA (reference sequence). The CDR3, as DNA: TGCAGTGCTTGGACTAGCGGGAGGTCGGATACGCAGTATTTT. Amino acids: CSAWTSGRSDTQYF.

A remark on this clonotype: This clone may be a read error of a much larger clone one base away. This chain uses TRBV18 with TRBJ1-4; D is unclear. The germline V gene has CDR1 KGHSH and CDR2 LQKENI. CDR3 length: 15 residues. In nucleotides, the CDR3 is TGTGCCAGCTCACCACGGAGCCTAACTAATCAAAAACTGTTTTTT. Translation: CASSPRSLTNQKLFF.

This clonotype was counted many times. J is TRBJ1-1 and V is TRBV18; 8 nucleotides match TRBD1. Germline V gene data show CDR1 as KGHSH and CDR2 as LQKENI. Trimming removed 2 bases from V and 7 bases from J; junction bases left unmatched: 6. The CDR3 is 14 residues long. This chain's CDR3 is CASSPDGQGNEAFF. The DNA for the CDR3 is TGTGCCAGCTCACCAGACGGACAGGGCAATGAAGCTTTCTTT.

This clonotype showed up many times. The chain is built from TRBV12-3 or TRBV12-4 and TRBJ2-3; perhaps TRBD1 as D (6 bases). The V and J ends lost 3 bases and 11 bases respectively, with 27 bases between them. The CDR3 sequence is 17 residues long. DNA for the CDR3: TGTGCCAGCAGTTTTAGTCCCCATAGGACAGTCCACTATAAGCAGTATTTT. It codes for CASSFSPHRTVHYKQYF.

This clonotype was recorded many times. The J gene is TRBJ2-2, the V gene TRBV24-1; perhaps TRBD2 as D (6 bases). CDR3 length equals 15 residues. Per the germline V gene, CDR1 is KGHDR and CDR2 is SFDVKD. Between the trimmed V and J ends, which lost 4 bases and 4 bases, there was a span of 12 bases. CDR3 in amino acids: CATSDGGDGTGELFF. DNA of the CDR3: TGTGCCACCAGTGACGGGGGAGACGGCACCGGGGAGCTGTTTTTT.

The DNA for the CDR3 is TGCAGTGCTCGTGGACTAGTAGCGTTCCCTTACTCCTACGAGCAGTACTTC. This gives the protein CSARGLVAFPYSYEQYF. J is TRBJ2-7 and V is TRBV20-1; 7 bases map to TRBD2. CDR1 is DFQATT and CDR2 is SNEGSKA in the germline V gene (reference sequence). The CDR3 length is 17 residues. The V segment lost 5 bases and the J segment 0 bases; nucleotides outside the gene matches: 16.

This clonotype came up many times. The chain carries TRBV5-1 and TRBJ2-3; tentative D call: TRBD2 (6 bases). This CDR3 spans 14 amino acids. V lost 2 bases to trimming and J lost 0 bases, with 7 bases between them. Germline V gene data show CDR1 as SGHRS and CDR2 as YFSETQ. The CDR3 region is CASSFGTSTDTQYF. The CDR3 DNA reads TGCGCCAGCAGCTTCGGGACTAGCACAGATACGCAGTATTTT.

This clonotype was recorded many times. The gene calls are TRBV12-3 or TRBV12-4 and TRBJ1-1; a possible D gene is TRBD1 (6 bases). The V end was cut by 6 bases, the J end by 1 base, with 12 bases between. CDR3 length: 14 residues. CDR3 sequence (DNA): TGTGCCAGCAGCCGCGGACAGAAGAACACTGAAGCTTTCTTT. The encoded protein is CASSRGQKNTEAFF.

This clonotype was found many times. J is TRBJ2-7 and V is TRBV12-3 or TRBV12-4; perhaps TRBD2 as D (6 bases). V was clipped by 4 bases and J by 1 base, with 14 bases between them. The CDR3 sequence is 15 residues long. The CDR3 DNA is TGTGCCAGCAGTTCAAGGGCGGGGTCTTCCTACGAGCAGTACTTC. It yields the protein CASSSRAGSSYEQYF.

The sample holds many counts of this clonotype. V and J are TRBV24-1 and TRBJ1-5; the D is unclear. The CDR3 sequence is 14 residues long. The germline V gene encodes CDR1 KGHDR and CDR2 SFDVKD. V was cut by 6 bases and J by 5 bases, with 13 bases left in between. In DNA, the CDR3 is TGTGCCACCAGTAGTGGAGGCAATGATCAGCCCCAGCATTTT. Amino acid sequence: CATSSGGNDQPQHF.

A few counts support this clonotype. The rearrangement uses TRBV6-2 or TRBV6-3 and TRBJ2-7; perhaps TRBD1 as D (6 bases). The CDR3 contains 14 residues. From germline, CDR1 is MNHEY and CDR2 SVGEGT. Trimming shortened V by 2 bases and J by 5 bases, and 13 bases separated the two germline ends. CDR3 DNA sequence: TGTGCCAGCAGTTACGTAGGACAGTCTCACGAGCAGTACTTC. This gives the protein CASSYVGQSHEQYF.

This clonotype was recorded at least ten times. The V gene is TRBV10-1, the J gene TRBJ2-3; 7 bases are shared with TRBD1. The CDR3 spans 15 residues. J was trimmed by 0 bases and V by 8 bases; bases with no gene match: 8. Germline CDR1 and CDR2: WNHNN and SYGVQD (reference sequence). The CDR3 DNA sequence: TGCGCCAGCCGGGACAGAACGTCCAGCACAGATACGCAGTATTTT. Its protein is CASRDRTSSTDTQYF.

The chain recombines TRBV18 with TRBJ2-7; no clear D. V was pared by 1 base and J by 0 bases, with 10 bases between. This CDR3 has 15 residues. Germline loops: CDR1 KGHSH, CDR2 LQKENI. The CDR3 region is CASSPLVGSSYEQYF. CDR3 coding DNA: TGTGCCAGCTCACCACTTGTGGGGTCCTCCTACGAGCAGTACTTC.